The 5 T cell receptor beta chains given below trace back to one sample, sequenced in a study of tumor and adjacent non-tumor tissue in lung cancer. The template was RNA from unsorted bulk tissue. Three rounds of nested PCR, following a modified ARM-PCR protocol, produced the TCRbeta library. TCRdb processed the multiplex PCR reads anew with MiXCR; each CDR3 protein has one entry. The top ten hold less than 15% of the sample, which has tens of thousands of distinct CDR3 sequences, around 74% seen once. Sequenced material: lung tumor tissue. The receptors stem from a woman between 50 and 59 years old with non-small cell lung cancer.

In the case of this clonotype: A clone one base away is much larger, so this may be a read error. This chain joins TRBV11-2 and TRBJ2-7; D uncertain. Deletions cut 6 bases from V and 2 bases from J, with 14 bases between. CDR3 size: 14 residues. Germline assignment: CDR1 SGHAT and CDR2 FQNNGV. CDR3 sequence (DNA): TGTGCCAGCAGTTTAACGAACGCTGCCTACGAGCAGTACTTC. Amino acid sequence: CASSLTNAAYEQYF.

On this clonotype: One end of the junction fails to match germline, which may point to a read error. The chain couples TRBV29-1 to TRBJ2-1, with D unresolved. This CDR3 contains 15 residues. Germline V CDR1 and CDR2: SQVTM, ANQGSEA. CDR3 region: CNVELSWSSYNEQFF. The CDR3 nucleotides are TGCAACGTTGAGCTAAGCTGGAGCTCCTACAATGAGCAGTTCTTC.

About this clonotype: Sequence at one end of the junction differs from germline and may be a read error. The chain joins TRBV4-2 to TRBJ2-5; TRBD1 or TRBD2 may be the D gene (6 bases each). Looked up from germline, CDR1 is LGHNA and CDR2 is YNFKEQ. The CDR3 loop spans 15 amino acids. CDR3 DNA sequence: TGTGCCAGCAGCCAAGGCTTAGGAGGGGGAGAGACACAGTGCTTC. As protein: CASSQGLGGGETQCF.

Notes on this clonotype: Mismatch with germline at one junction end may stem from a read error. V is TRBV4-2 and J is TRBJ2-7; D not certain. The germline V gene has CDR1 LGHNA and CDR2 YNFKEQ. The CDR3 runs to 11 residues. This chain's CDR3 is CVSSQQYEQYF. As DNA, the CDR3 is TGTGTCAGCAGCCAACAGTACGAGCAGTACTTC.

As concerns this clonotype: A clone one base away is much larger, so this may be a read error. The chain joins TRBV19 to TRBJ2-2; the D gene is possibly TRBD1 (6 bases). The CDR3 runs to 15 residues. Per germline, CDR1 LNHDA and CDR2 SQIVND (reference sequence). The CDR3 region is CVSSSRQDHTGELFF. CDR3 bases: TGTGTCAGTAGTAGTCGACAGGACCACACCGGGGAGCTGTTTTTT.